This T cell receptor (beta chain) was found in a study of spatial heterogeneity in lung cancer. Time point here: sample taken at primary tumor resection. Sequencing covered unsorted whole RNA taken from tumor, nontumor lung or frozen PBMC. This clonotype was seen many times. A distinct unique molecular identifier was carried by each TCR cDNA molecule. TCRdb re-analysed the 5' RACE reads in MiXCR, keeping a single row per CDR3 protein. Altogether 30,000 to 45,000 distinct CDR3 sequences are present, roughly 7.4% being singletons, with the ten largest covering 25% to 35%. Germline-derived CDR1 and CDR2 are MDHEN and SYDVKM. The V gene end was trimmed by 4 bases and the J gene end by 6 bases; junction bases not matched to a gene: 18. The CDR3 extends over 18 amino acids.

Sequenced here: PBMCs, sampled at surgery. This TCR came from a male donor with early-stage non-small cell lung cancer. The chain has TRBV28 and TRBJ2-5; 9 bases line up with TRBD2. Here the CDR3 DNA reads TGTGCCAGCAGTTCCCTACTTGCGGGAGGGCCGAGTGAGCAGACCCAGTACTTC. It is translated as CASSSLLAGGPSEQTQYF. Supplemented by reference TRBV28 and TRBJ2-5, the full variable domain reads DVKVTQSSRYLVKRTGEKVFLECVQDMDHENMFWYRQDPGLGLRLIYFSYDVKMKEKGDIPEGYSVSREKKERFSLILESASTNQTSMYLCASSSLLAGGPSEQTQYFGPGTRLLVL.